This T cell receptor beta chain was observed in a study of beta chain features in type 1 diabetes. To note about this clone: Its antigen remains unknown.

Findings and limits, study-wide: Researchers report that Type 1 diabetes patients had moderately but significantly shorter TCRB CDR3s across all four CD4+ subsets.

Isolated RNA was reverse transcribed in full, so expressed TCRB transcripts were sequenced. The data were produced by immunoSEQ multiplex PCR, yet TCRdb's version contains in-frame clones alone and is incomplete. The sample lists some 48,000 clones, roughly 47% occurring once. The receptor's source is a man aged 25 to 40 with type 1 diabetes. Specimen: stem cell memory CD4+ T cells from blood.

The CDR3 DNA reads as TGTGCTAGTGGTTTGGTATTGGGGGGGAATGAGCAGTTCTTC. It yields the protein CASGLVLGGNEQFF. The chain carries TRBV12-5 and TRBJ2-1, with 7 bases aligning to TRBD2. The CDR3 spans 14 residues. CDR1 and CDR2 from the germline V gene are LGHNT and FRNRAP. V dropped 0 bases and J dropped 7; count of bases not matched to a gene: 3. The variable domain in full, with the rest retrieved from reference TRBV12-5 and TRBJ2-1, is DARVTQTPRHKVTEMGQEVTMRCQPILGHNTVFWYRQTMMQGLELLAYFRNRAPLDDSGMPKDRFSAEMPDATLATLKIQPSEPRDSAVYFCASGLVLGGNEQFFGPGTRLTVL.